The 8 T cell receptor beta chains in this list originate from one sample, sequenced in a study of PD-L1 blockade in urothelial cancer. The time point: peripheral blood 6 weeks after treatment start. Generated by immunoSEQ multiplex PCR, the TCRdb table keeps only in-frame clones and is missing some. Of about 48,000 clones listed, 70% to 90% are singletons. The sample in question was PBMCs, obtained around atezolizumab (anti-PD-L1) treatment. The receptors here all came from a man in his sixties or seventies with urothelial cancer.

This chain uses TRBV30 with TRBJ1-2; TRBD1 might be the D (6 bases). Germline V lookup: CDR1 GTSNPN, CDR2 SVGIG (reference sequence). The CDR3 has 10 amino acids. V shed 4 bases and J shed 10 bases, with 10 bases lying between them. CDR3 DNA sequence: TGTGCCTGGAACAGGGTCAACTACACCTTC. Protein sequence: CAWNRVNYTF.

The CDR3 loop is CASWAFLPGEQYF. The CDR3 DNA sequence: TGTGCCAGCTGGGCATTCCTACCGGGGGAGCAGTACTTC. This chain links TRBV2 with TRBJ2-7, with a weak D call TRBD2 (5 bases). The length of the CDR3 is 13 residues. Germline CDR1 and CDR2: SNHLY and FYNNEI. Trimming shortened V by 8 bases and J by 7 bases, and 18 bases separated the two germline ends.

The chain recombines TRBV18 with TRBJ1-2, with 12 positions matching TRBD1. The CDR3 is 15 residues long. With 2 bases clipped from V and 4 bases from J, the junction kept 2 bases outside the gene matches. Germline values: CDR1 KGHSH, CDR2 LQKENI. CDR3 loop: CASSPGTGGVYGYTF. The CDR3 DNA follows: TGTGCCAGCTCACCAGGGACAGGGGGCGTCTATGGCTACACCTTC.

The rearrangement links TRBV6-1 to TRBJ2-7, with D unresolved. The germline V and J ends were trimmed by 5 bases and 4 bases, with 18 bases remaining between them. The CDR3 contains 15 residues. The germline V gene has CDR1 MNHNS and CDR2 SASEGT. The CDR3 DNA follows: TGTGCCAGCAGTCCCCAGGTCAATTCCCTATACGAGCAGTACTTC. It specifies CASSPQVNSLYEQYF.

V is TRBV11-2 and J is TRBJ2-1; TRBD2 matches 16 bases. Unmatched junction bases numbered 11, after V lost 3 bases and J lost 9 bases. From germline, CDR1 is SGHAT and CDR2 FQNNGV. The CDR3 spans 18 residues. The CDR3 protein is CASSFTTSGTSGRGEQFF. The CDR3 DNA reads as TGTGCCAGCAGCTTCACCACCAGTGGGACTAGCGGGAGGGGTGAGCAGTTCTTC.

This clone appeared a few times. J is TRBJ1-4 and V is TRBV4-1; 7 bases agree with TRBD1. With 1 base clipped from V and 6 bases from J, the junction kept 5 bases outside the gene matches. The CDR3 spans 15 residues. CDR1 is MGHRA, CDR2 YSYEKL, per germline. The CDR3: CASSQVAQGHEKLFF. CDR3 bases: TGCGCCAGCAGCCAAGTAGCACAGGGGCATGAAAAACTGTTTTTT.

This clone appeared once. CDR3 sequence: CASSVGLTSSIEQFF. The CDR3 bases are TGTGCCAGCAGCGTAGGTCTGACTAGCTCGATTGAGCAGTTCTTC. The rearrangement links TRBV9 to TRBJ2-1; 7 bases match TRBD2. Germline CDR1 and CDR2: SGDLS and YYNGEE. This CDR3 contains 15 residues. The V gene end was trimmed by 0 bases and the J gene end by 9 bases; junction bases not matched to a gene: 9. The full variable domain, rest sourced from reference TRBV9 and TRBJ2-1, is DSGVTQTPKHLITATGQRVTLRCSPRSGDLSVYWYQQSLDQGLQFLIQYYNGEERAKGNILERFSAQQFPDLHSELNLSSLELGDSALYFCASSVGLTSSIEQFFGPGTRLTVL.

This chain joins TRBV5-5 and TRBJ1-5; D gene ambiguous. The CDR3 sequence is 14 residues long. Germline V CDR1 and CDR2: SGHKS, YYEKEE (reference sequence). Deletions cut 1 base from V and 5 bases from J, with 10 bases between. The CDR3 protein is CASSLSYGDQPQHF. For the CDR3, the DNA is TGTGCCAGCAGCTTGTCGTACGGGGATCAGCCCCAGCATTTT. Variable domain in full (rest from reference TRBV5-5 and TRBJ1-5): DAGVTQSPTHLIKTRGQQVTLRCSPISGHKSVSWYQQVLGQGPQFIFQYYEKEERGRGNFPDRFSARQFPNYSSELNVNALLLGDSALYLCASSLSYGDQPQHFGDGTRLSIL.